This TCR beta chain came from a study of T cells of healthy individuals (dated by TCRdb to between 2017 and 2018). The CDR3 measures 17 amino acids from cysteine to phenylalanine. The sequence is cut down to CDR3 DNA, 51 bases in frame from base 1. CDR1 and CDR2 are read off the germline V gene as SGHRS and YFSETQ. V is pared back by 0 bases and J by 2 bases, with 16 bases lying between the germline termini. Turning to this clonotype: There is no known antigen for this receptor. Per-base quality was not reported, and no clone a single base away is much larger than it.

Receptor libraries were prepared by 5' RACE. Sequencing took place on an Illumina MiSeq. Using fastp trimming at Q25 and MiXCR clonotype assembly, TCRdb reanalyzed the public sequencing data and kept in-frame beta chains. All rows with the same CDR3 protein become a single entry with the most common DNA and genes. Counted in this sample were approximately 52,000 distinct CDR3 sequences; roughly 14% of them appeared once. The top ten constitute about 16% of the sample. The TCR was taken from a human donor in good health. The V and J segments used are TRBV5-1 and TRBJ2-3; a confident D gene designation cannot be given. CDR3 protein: CASSLAVWERNTDTQYF. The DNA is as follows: TGCGCCAGCAGCTTGGCCGTATGGGAAAGAAACACAGATACGCAGTATTTT.